The present TCR beta chain was sequenced within a study of cytotoxic CD8 clonotypes in ibrutinib-treated CLL. Here immunoSEQ multiplex PCR was the method, and the copy in TCRdb shows in-frame clones only, minus some. Found here are around 70,000 clones, 80% of them singletons; the top ten hold 7.5% to 8%. Germline CDR1 is PRHDT and CDR2 is FYEKMQ (reference sequence). This CDR3 contains 14 residues. V lost 5 bases, J lost 4 bases, and 4 bases stayed unmatched. This receptor was taken from a human donor with chronic lymphocytic leukemia. The J gene is TRBJ1-3, the V gene TRBV13; 8 nucleotides agree with TRBD1. This sample comprised PBMCs, obtained at disease progression, from a patient treated with ibrutinib. The DNA for the CDR3 is TGTGCCAGCAGCCCGCAGGGGGCGGGAAACACCATATATTTT. It codes for CASSPQGAGNTIYF.